The 20 T cell receptor beta chains presented below share a single source sample, sequenced in a study of CD8 T cells in ankylosing spondylitis. TCRdb called the 5' RACE reads again in MiXCR, with one record for every CDR3 protein. The sample lists approximately 200,000 distinct CDR3 sequences, roughly 13% seen once, with 11% in the top ten. Sequencing was performed on blood, either unsorted or a sorted T cell fraction (not recorded which). The receptors were gathered from a female donor with ankylosing spondylitis or in good health (not recorded which).

The chain is built from TRBV5-1 and TRBJ2-1; maybe TRBD2 (5 bases). The CDR3 has 16 residues. Germline V gene sequence: CDR1 SGHRS, CDR2 YFSETQ. Trimming left V 2 bases short and J 0 bases short, with 12 bases between. CDR3 region: CASSFPEGGSYNEQFF. CDR3 nucleotide sequence: TGCGCCAGCAGCTTCCCAGAAGGAGGCTCCTACAATGAGCAGTTCTTC.

This chain links TRBV20-1 with TRBJ2-2; D gene ambiguous. Germline V gives CDR1 DFQATT, CDR2 SNEGSKA (reference sequence). The CDR3 totals 14 residues. The ends were cut back, 0 bases at V and 3 bases at J, with 8 bases in the middle. The CDR3 region has the DNA TGCAGTGCTAGAGATGGGCGGCACACCGGGGAGCTGTTTTTT. Translation gives CSARDGRHTGELFF.

This clonotype has ten or more counts. V is TRBV9 and J is TRBJ2-1; D may be TRBD2 (5 bases). V was trimmed by 0 bases and J by 6 bases, leaving 13 bases between them. This CDR3 is built from 15 residues. In germline, CDR1 is SGDLS, CDR2 YYNGEE. The CDR3 loop is CASSVGGGFVNEQFF. CDR3 DNA: TGTGCCAGCAGCGTAGGCGGCGGGTTTGTCAATGAGCAGTTCTTC. Complete variable domain (other parts from reference TRBV9 and TRBJ2-1): DSGVTQTPKHLITATGQRVTLRCSPRSGDLSVYWYQQSLDQGLQFLIQYYNGEERAKGNILERFSAQQFPDLHSELNLSSLELGDSALYFCASSVGGGFVNEQFFGPGTRLTVL.

This clonotype was detected many times. The rearrangement links TRBV25-1 to TRBJ2-2; TRBD2 is a possible D gene (6 bases). Trimming pared 7 bases from V and 6 bases from J, leaving 12 bases between. Germline-derived CDR1 and CDR2 are MGHDK and SYGVNS. This CDR3 contains 13 residues. Here the CDR3 reads CASTGGRPGELFF. The DNA for the CDR3 is TGTGCCAGCACTGGAGGGAGACCCGGGGAGCTGTTTTTT.

This clonotype was observed a few times. This chain joins TRBV6-5 and TRBJ2-2, with a weak D call TRBD2 (5 bases). Germline V gene data show CDR1 as MNHEY and CDR2 as SVGAGI. This CDR3 region has 17 residues. V was clipped by 0 bases and J by 4 bases, with 15 bases between them. The CDR3 region has the DNA TGTGCCAGCAGTTACTCGCCCGGGATCGATGGCACCGGGGAGCTGTTTTTT. This encodes CASSYSPGIDGTGELFF.

The chain has TRBV20-1 and TRBJ2-3; D may be TRBD2 (7 bases). The CDR3 covers 14 residues. Trimming stripped 5 bases from V and 6 bases from J, with 18 bases between. The germline CDR1 and CDR2 sequences are DFQATT and SNEGSKA (reference sequence). CDR3: CSAFPGEGMDTQYF. CDR3 coding DNA: TGCAGTGCTTTCCCAGGGGAGGGAATGGATACGCAGTATTTT.

This clonotype was seen many times. The rearrangement joins TRBV5-1 to TRBJ2-3, with D uncertain. The V end lost 0 bases, the J end lost 4 bases, and 6 bases lay between the germline ends. This CDR3 is 13 amino acids long. The germline gives CDR1 SGHRS, CDR2 YFSETQ. CDR3 sequence reads: CASSLVRADTQYF. The CDR3, as DNA: TGCGCCAGCAGCTTGGTGCGCGCAGATACGCAGTATTTT. Looking up the rest from reference TRBV5-1 and TRBJ2-3 gives the full variable domain: KAGVTQTPRYLIKTRGQQVTLSCSPISGHRSVSWYQQTPGQGLQFLFEYFSETQRNKGNFPGRFSGRQFSNSRSEMNVSTLELGDSALYLCASSLVRADTQYFGPGTRLTVL.

V and J are TRBV12-3 or TRBV12-4 and TRBJ1-3, with 9 bases identical to TRBD1. CDR3 size: 15 residues. The V segment lost 6 bases and the J segment 3 bases; nucleotides outside the gene matches: 6. CDR3 DNA: TGTGCCAGCAGGCCGGGACAGGGATATGGAAACACCATATATTTT. Its translation is CASRPGQGYGNTIYF.

This clonotype was seen ten or more times. The V and J genes are TRBV20-1 and TRBJ2-3, with TRBD1 matching 9 bases. This CDR3 has 17 amino acids. V lost 0 bases to trimming and J lost 6 bases; unmatched junction nucleotides: 13. Germline V gene lookup returns CDR1 DFQATT and CDR2 SNEGSKA (reference sequence). The CDR3 DNA sequence: TGCAGTGCTAGAGATCCAGTCGAACAGGGGGCAGGGGATACGCAGTATTTT. This sequence encodes CSARDPVEQGAGDTQYF.

This clonotype was counted ten times or more. DNA of the CDR3: TGTGCCAGCAGCTTTAGCGGTCCCAACTCCTACGAGCAGTACTTC. As protein: CASSFSGPNSYEQYF. This chain uses TRBV5-6 with TRBJ2-7, with D possibly being TRBD2 (6 bases). The V gene's germline CDR1 is SGHDT and CDR2 YYEEEE. Trimming took off 2 bases at V and 0 bases at J, with 12 bases between the two ends. The CDR3 contains 15 residues. The complete variable domain, with remaining parts taken from reference TRBV5-6 and TRBJ2-7, reads DAGVTQSPTHLIKTRGQQVTLRCSPKSGHDTVSWYQQALGQGPQFIFQYYEEEERQRGNFPDRFSGHQFPNYSSELNVNALLLGDSALYLCASSFSGPNSYEQYFGPGTRLTVT.

The chain uses TRBV3-1 and TRBJ2-3; D is unresolved. V was cut by 4 bases and J by 0 bases, with 17 bases left in between. The CDR3 is 17 amino acids. Germline V gene lookup returns CDR1 LGHDT and CDR2 YNNKEL (reference sequence). CDR3 amino acids: CASSLSGGTASTDTQYF. CDR3 coding DNA: TGTGCCAGCAGCCTGAGTGGCGGAACAGCTAGCACAGATACGCAGTATTTT.

CDR3 sequence reads: CASSIKGDTEAFF. As DNA, the CDR3 is TGTGCCAGTAGTATTAAGGGGGACACTGAAGCTTTCTTT. This chain connects TRBV19 to TRBJ1-1, with D perhaps TRBD1 (6 bases). CDR1 and CDR2 from the germline V gene are LNHDA and SQIVND (reference sequence). V was trimmed by 3 bases and J by 3 bases, leaving 8 bases between them. The CDR3 is 13 residues long.

This chain connects TRBV7-9 to TRBJ2-1; 10 positions agree with TRBD2. CDR1 and CDR2 (germline): SEHNR, FQNEAQ (reference sequence). The V gene end was trimmed by 3 bases and the J gene end by 12 bases; junction bases not matched to a gene: 8. The CDR3 extends over 14 amino acids. This CDR3 reads CASSLTGTSVAQFF. Here the CDR3 DNA reads TGTGCCAGCAGCTTGACCGGGACTAGCGTGGCGCAGTTCTTC.

The rearrangement joins TRBV7-9 to TRBJ1-2; unclear D gene. Between the trimmed V and J ends, which lost 7 bases and 6 bases, there was a span of 15 bases. Germline assignment: CDR1 SEHNR and CDR2 FQNEAQ (reference sequence). CDR3 length: 13 amino acids. CDR3 loop: CASTRGQYNGYTF. CDR3 bases: TGTGCCAGCACCCGAGGGCAGTACAATGGCTACACCTTC.

This clonotype showed up many times. The chain employs TRBV5-1 and TRBJ1-6; 7 nucleotides agree with TRBD1. Looked up from germline, CDR1 is SGHRS and CDR2 is YFSETQ. CDR3 length: 13 residues. V was clipped by 7 bases and J by 8 bases; unmatched bases: 6. Here the CDR3 DNA reads TGCGCCAGCCACAGGGGAGTGGATTCACCCCTCCACTTT. Translating gives CASHRGVDSPLHF.

The table lists this clonotype with a few counts. A read error may explain this, as a much larger clone is one base away. The genes are TRBV20-1 and TRBJ1-6; TRBD1 matches at 7 bases. Per germline, CDR1 DFQATT and CDR2 SNEGSKA (reference sequence). The CDR3 contains 17 residues. CDR3 amino acids: CCARDPTRDSDNSPLHF. CDR3 nucleotides: TGCTGTGCTAGAGACCCAACCCGGGACAGCGATAATTCACCCCTCCACTTT.

This clonotype was seen many times. This chain links TRBV10-3 with TRBJ2-7; D not certain. Trimming took 0 bases from V and 1 from J, leaving 10 bases between them. The CDR3 runs to 15 residues. CDR1 is ENHRY, CDR2 SYGVKD, per germline. CDR3 coding DNA: TGTGCCATCAGTGAGTCGCCAGGTACATCCTACGAGCAGTACTTC. Residues: CAISESPGTSYEQYF.

Many counts were recorded for this clonotype. The chain combines TRBV27 with TRBJ2-1; 8 bases align to TRBD1. V was clipped by 2 bases and J by 7 bases; unmatched bases: 7. Germline CDR1 reads MNHEY; CDR2 reads SMNVEV (reference sequence). The length of the CDR3 is 15 residues. As DNA, the CDR3 is TGTGCCAGCAGTTTACTCCCCGGACAGGGAAATGAGCAGTTCTTC. Amino acids: CASSLLPGQGNEQFF.

The table lists this clonotype with many counts. The rearrangement joins TRBV6-1 to TRBJ1-2; 7 bases match TRBD1. The germline V gene has CDR1 MNHNS and CDR2 SASEGT. This CDR3 comprises 13 residues. V lost 5 bases, J lost 5 bases, and 5 bases stayed unmatched. CDR3 in amino acids: CASSTGQLYGYTF. The CDR3, as DNA: TGTGCCAGCAGTACGGGACAGTTATATGGCTACACCTTC.

This clonotype has at least ten counts. The rearrangement joins TRBV4-3 to TRBJ2-7; no clear D gene. CDR3 length: 13 amino acids. CDR1 LGHNA and CDR2 YSLEER come from the germline V gene. The V end was cut by 1 base, the J end by 1 base, with 5 bases between. CDR3 bases: TGCGCCAGCAGCCAAGGGGGATCCTACGAGCAGTACTTC. It specifies CASSQGGSYEQYF.